What follows are 6 T cell receptor beta chains derived from one specimen sequenced in a study of blood T cells in healthy people across ages. Using a J-beta primer mix together with a sample-barcoded 5' primer, a second PCR was run for about 7 to 12 cycles. In TCRdb, the 5' RACE reads were re-called with MiXCR into one record per CDR3 protein. The sample consists of about 1.7 million distinct CDR3 sequences, 28% of them appearing once. Sequenced: blood. The receptor source for this set is a woman aged 25 to 39 in good health.

The rearrangement joins TRBV12-3 or TRBV12-4 to TRBJ1-2, with D possibly being TRBD1 (5 bases). V was clipped by 5 bases and J by 5 bases, with 18 bases between them. This CDR3 contains 15 residues. The CDR3 protein is CASSPRASDGYGYTF. The CDR3 nucleotides read TGTGCCAGCAGTCCCAGGGCCTCGGACGGATATGGCTACACCTTC.

This clonotype was seen repeatedly, ten times or more. This chain joins TRBV20-1 and TRBJ2-7; D gene uncertain. The CDR3 totals 13 residues. V gave up 4 bases and J gave up 3 bases, with 13 bases separating them. Looked up from germline, CDR1 is DFQATT and CDR2 is SNEGSKA (reference sequence). This chain's CDR3 is CSAISGKDYEQYF. The DNA for the CDR3 is TGCAGTGCTATATCTGGGAAAGACTACGAGCAGTACTTC.

This clonotype was seen more than once but under ten times. The chain recombines TRBV6-5 with TRBJ1-2, with 9 bases that match TRBD1. Germline V gives CDR1 MNHEY, CDR2 SVGAGI. V gave up 7 bases and J gave up 7 bases; unmatched junction bases: 10. This CDR3 contains 14 residues. The CDR3 DNA reads as TGTGCCAGCACCTACCTCGGACAGGGGACTGGCTACACCTTC. This gives the protein CASTYLGQGTGYTF.

The chain couples TRBV6-2 or TRBV6-3 to TRBJ1-5; 7 bases align to TRBD1. The V segment lost 6 bases and the J segment 2 bases; nucleotides outside the gene matches: 10. The CDR3 length is 16 residues. CDR1 is MNHEY and CDR2 is SVGEGT in the germline V gene. CDR3 DNA: TGTGCCAGCAGGCTACACAGGGGACGCGGCAATCAGCCCCAGCATTTT. Its protein is CASRLHRGRGNQPQHF.

This clonotype showed up many times. The chain has TRBV3-1 and TRBJ2-3; 10 bases align to TRBD2. The germline CDR1 and CDR2 sequences are LGHDT and YNNKEL (reference sequence). CDR3 length: 16 amino acids. The V segment lost 0 bases and the J segment 1 base; nucleotides outside the gene matches: 1. The DNA for the CDR3 is TGTGCCAGCAGCCAAGAGCTAGCGGGGGGCACAGATACGCAGTATTTT. Its translation is CASSQELAGGTDTQYF.

V and J are TRBV18 and TRBJ2-7; D not resolved. The V end lost 0 bases, the J end lost 4 bases, and 13 bases lay between the germline ends. CDR1 and CDR2 (germline): KGHSH, LQKENI. CDR3 length: 15 amino acids. In DNA form, the CDR3 reads TGTGCCAGCTCACCACCGTCCGGTCTTCAGTACGAGCAGTACTTC. This codes for CASSPPSGLQYEQYF.